Reported below is one TCR beta chain. Its matching antigen is unknown. Carried by the TCR beta cDNA libraries were unique molecular identifiers. One entry per CDR3 protein results from TCRdb running MiXCR on the PCR reads. This sample has fewer than 850,000 distinct CDR3 sequences, with around 27% found just once. This specimen belongs to a study of post-analysis software for immune sequencing data. Overall study results and limits: Multiple sclerosis was associated with a significant reduction in normalized Chao1 diversity relative to controls. Analysis by F measure revealed that same-batch samples clustered strongly together. Five TRBV segments were more frequent in patients than controls; TRBV5-6, TRBV5-1 and TRBV20-1 belonged to this group.

V was cut by 0 bases and J by 7 bases, with 10 bases left in between. The CDR3 loop spans 13 amino acids. Germline CDR1 SGHRS, CDR2 YFSETQ. The chain is built from TRBV5-1 and TRBJ1-2; the D gene is possibly TRBD1 (5 bases). What was sequenced was blood. This clonotype was obtained from a girl aged 5-17 years with multiple sclerosis. DNA for the CDR3: TGCGCCAGCAGCTTGGGCCAGGGCTTTGGCTACACCTTC. It encodes CASSLGQGFGYTF.